The rows below give T cell receptor beta chains drawn from one sample of a study of T-cell reconstitution after alpha-beta-depleted transplantation in children. MiXCR was run by TCRdb on the PCR reads, yielding one entry per CDR3 protein. Among about 980,000 distinct CDR3 sequences listed, roughly 29% were seen once. The specimen was PBMCs, mostly from graft donor cells, collected 360 days after TCRalphabeta/CD19-depleted stem cell transplant. The receptors were gathered from a boy younger than two who had a stem cell transplant for SCID, so the T cells may come from the graft donor. CDR3s include the opening cysteine and the closing phenylalanine or tryptophan. A D gene is named only where the DNA matches it firmly. Rows may omit the clone size; those that give it use once, few, many or a size class.

>-|few|TRBV12-3/TRBV12-4|TRBJ2-3
TGTGCCAGCAAATACACAGATACGCAGTATTTT
CASKYTDTQYF
>TRBD1|-|TRBV3-1|TRBJ2-2
TGTGCCAGCAGCCGGGACAGGACCGGGGAGCTGTTTTTT
CASSRDRTGELFF
>-|-|TRBV5-1|TRBJ2-3
TGCGCCAGCAGCCCGGGGGGCCTTTCTAATACGCAGTATTTT
CASSPGGLSNTQYF
>-|-|TRBV18|TRBJ2-7
TGTGCCAGCTCACGACAGGCACCCTTCTACGAGCAGTACTTC
CASSRQAPFYEQYF
>TRBD2|once|TRBV28|TRBJ2-5
TGTGCCAGCAGTCCCGTAGCGGGGGGCCAAGAGACCCAGTACTTC
CASSPVAGGQETQYF
>TRBD1|-|TRBV20-1|TRBJ2-1
TGCAGGACTGCGAGACCAGGGGGTGGTGGGAAGAACAATGAGCAGTTCTTC
CRTARPGGGGKNNEQFF
>TRBD1|few|TRBV5-1|TRBJ1-1
TGCGCCAGCAGCTCAGATAGGGACAGGGCTGCTGAAGCTTTCTTT
CASSSDRDRAAEAFF
>-|few|TRBV18|TRBJ1-1
TGTGCCAGCTCACCAGCGCAGCCGAACACTGAAGCTTTCTTT
CASSPAQPNTEAFF
>-|-|TRBV6-2/TRBV6-3|TRBJ1-5
TGTGCCAGCAGTACCTACCGGTGGCAGAAGAATCAGCCCCAGCATTTT
CASSTYRWQKNQPQHF
>-|once|TRBV7-2|TRBJ2-3
TGTGCCAGCAGCTTCAGAAGCGGCACCCAGAGGGCAGATACGCAGTATTTT
CASSFRSGTQRADTQYF